The 9 T cell receptor beta chains listed next were all sequenced from one sample in a study of CD8+ T cells in alopecia areata. Documented treatment: oral pan-JAK inhibitor, 5-10 mg twice daily. cDNA prepared by RNA extraction and subsequent reverse transcription served as the template for sequencing. The data were produced by immunoSEQ multiplex PCR, yet TCRdb's version contains in-frame clones alone and is incomplete. The profile shows 150,000 to 200,000 clones, around three fifths of them singletons. The sample here was CD8+ T cells sorted from blood, taken at week 24, from a patient treated with tofacitinib. The receptors originated from a human donor with alopecia areata.

J is TRBJ2-2 and V is TRBV2; 9 nucleotides align to TRBD1. V shed 8 bases and J 4 bases; nucleotides not matched to a gene: 2. The CDR3 contains 13 residues. CDR1 SNHLY and CDR2 FYNNEI come from the germline V gene. The CDR3 loop reads CASLDRGTGELFF. The CDR3 nucleotides are TGTGCCAGCCTGGACAGGGGCACCGGGGAGCTGTTTTTT.

The rearrangement uses TRBV19 and TRBJ2-7; 7 positions agree with TRBD1. CDR3 length: 15 residues. The V segment lost 10 bases and the J segment 3 bases; nucleotides outside the gene matches: 15. The germline CDR1 and CDR2 sequences are LNHDA and SQIVND (reference sequence). CDR3 in amino acids: CATLAAGTGDYEQYF. In DNA form, the CDR3 reads TGTGCCACCCTTGCGGCGGGCACAGGGGACTACGAGCAGTACTTC.

The V call is TRBV5-1, the J call TRBJ1-1; 7 bases line up with TRBD1. Germline trimming cut 2 bases from V and 2 bases from J; bases unmatched to any gene: 3. Germline V gene data show CDR1 as SGHRS and CDR2 as YFSETQ. CDR3 size: 14 residues. Written as DNA, the CDR3 is TGCGCCAGCAGCTTCGGACAGGACAACACTGAAGCTTTCTTT. It yields the protein CASSFGQDNTEAFF. The complete variable domain, with remaining parts taken from reference TRBV5-1 and TRBJ1-1, reads KAGVTQTPRYLIKTRGQQVTLSCSPISGHRSVSWYQQTPGQGLQFLFEYFSETQRNKGNFPGRFSGRQFSNSRSEMNVSTLELGDSALYLCASSFGQDNTEAFFGQGTRLTVV.

Here the CDR3 reads CAWGGGSTEAFF. The CDR3 bases are TGTGCCTGGGGGGGAGGGAGCACTGAAGCTTTCTTT. The gene calls are TRBV30 and TRBJ1-1; D possibly corresponds to TRBD1 (5 bases). V lost 5 bases, J lost 4 bases, and 11 bases lay in between. Germline CDR1 is GTSNPN and CDR2 is SVGIG (reference sequence). This CDR3 spans 12 amino acids.

This chain joins TRBV27 and TRBJ2-1; the D gene is possibly TRBD1 (6 bases). Trimming cost V 5 bases and J 8 bases, with 13 bases left between them. CDR1 MNHEY and CDR2 SMNVEV come from the germline V gene (reference sequence). The CDR3 has 13 residues. In DNA, the CDR3 is TGTGCCAGCAGTCTCGGACAGTTCCATGAGCAGTTCTTC. It translates to CASSLGQFHEQFF.

This clone was seen a handful of times. This chain connects TRBV30 to TRBJ2-7; D possibly matches TRBD1 or TRBD2 (5 bases each). CDR3 length equals 13 residues. Deletions cut 3 bases from V and 4 bases from J, with 13 bases between. The germline V gene has CDR1 GTSNPN and CDR2 SVGIG (reference sequence). The CDR3 here is CAWSPGPVYEQYF. The CDR3 DNA is TGTGCCTGGAGCCCGGGACCGGTTTACGAGCAGTACTTC.

Only a few counts were recorded for this clone. The rearrangement joins TRBV6-6 to TRBJ1-1, with 7 bases that match TRBD1. Trimming at V came to 4 bases and at J to 0 bases, leaving 8 bases not matched to a gene. The CDR3 contains 16 residues. Germline V gives CDR1 MNHNY, CDR2 SVGAGI (reference sequence). The chain's CDR3 is CASSFPRDRVNTEAFF. The CDR3 coding sequence is TGTGCCAGCAGTTTCCCCCGGGACAGAGTGAACACTGAAGCTTTCTTT.

J is TRBJ2-7 and V is TRBV13, with D hard to call. In germline, CDR1 is PRHDT, CDR2 FYEKMQ (reference sequence). V was trimmed by 5 bases and J by 6 bases, leaving 11 bases between them. CDR3 length: 12 residues. The CDR3 is CASSTRPSEQYF. The CDR3 nucleotides are TGTGCCAGCAGCACTCGACCGAGCGAGCAGTACTTC.

This clone was seen a few times. The V call is TRBV7-9, the J call TRBJ1-1, with unresolved D. Deletions cut 0 bases from V and 1 base from J, with 9 bases between. Germline V lookup: CDR1 SEHNR, CDR2 FQNEAQ (reference sequence). The CDR3 is 15 residues long. The DNA for the CDR3 is TGTGCCAGCAGCTTAGCAGTTGCAGAGAACACTGAAGCTTTCTTT. It encodes CASSLAVAENTEAFF.